A selection of T cell receptor beta chains follows, all from one sample in a study of blood T cell repertoires in COVID-19. Data came from immunoSEQ multiplex PCR; TCRdb stores just in-frame clones and leaves some out. The sample lists 150,000 to 200,000 clones; just under 85% were seen once. Input material: peripheral blood. Every receptor here comes from a man aged 35-49 years who had recovered from COVID-19. Both conserved end residues are part of each CDR3. Each record gives: CDR3 length, D gene, V gene, clone size, J gene, CDR3 DNA, CDR3 protein. A D gene is named only where the DNA matches it firmly. Clone size is stated in some rows and not others, as once, few, many or a class when expanded.

cdr3_length: 15; d_call: .; v_call: TRBV27; clone_size: .; j_call: TRBJ2-1; cdr3_nt: TGTGCCAGCAAACCCCCGGGATCACGCTACAATGAGCAGTTCTTC; cdr3_aa: CASKPPGSRYNEQFF
cdr3_length: 14; d_call: .; v_call: TRBV10-1; clone_size: .; j_call: TRBJ2-7; cdr3_nt: TGCGCCAGCACCGAGAACAGGACCCTCTCCGAGCAGTACTTC; cdr3_aa: CASTENRTLSEQYF
cdr3_length: 12; d_call: .; v_call: TRBV11-2; clone_size: .; j_call: TRBJ1-1; cdr3_nt: TGTGCCAGCAGCCAGCTTGGACAGCAAGCTTTCTTT; cdr3_aa: CASSQLGQQAFF
cdr3_length: 12; d_call: .; v_call: TRBV7-2; clone_size: many; j_call: TRBJ2-3; cdr3_nt: TGTGCCAGCAGACGGGACACAGATACGCAGTATTTT; cdr3_aa: CASRRDTDTQYF
cdr3_length: 13; d_call: .; v_call: TRBV28; clone_size: .; j_call: TRBJ2-5; cdr3_nt: TGTGCCAGCAAACAGGGACCACAAGAGACCCAGTACTTC; cdr3_aa: CASKQGPQETQYF
cdr3_length: 14; d_call: TRBD2; v_call: TRBV6-5; clone_size: .; j_call: TRBJ2-7; cdr3_nt: TGTGCCGCCCCCTCTGGGGGGGACTCCTACGAGCAGTACTTC; cdr3_aa: CAAPSGGDSYEQYF
cdr3_length: 16; d_call: TRBD2; v_call: TRBV7-2; clone_size: .; j_call: TRBJ2-5; cdr3_nt: TGTGCCAGCAGTCCGAGGACTAGCGGGGGATCGGAGACCCAGTACTTC; cdr3_aa: CASSPRTSGGSETQYF
cdr3_length: 16; d_call: TRBD1; v_call: TRBV7-2; clone_size: .; j_call: TRBJ2-5; cdr3_nt: TGTGCCAGCAGCTTAGAAGGGGTCAGGGGGCAAGAGACCCAGTACTTC; cdr3_aa: CASSLEGVRGQETQYF
cdr3_length: 17; d_call: TRBD2; v_call: TRBV6-2/TRBV6-3; clone_size: .; j_call: TRBJ2-5; cdr3_nt: TGTGCCAGCAGCCACCCCAGTCCCCAGCGGGGGGGGTCAACACAGTACTTC; cdr3_aa: CASSHPSPQRGGSTQYF
cdr3_length: 14; d_call: .; v_call: TRBV30; clone_size: .; j_call: TRBJ1-2; cdr3_nt: TGTGCCTGGGGGGGACACGGGAACTACTATGGCTACACCTTC; cdr3_aa: CAWGGHGNYYGYTF
cdr3_length: 15; d_call: .; v_call: TRBV9; clone_size: many; j_call: TRBJ1-2; cdr3_nt: TGTGCCAGCAGCGAACATACAGGGTTTAACTATGGCTACACCTTC; cdr3_aa: CASSEHTGFNYGYTF
cdr3_length: 11; d_call: .; v_call: TRBV30; clone_size: few; j_call: TRBJ2-1; cdr3_nt: TGTGCCTGGAGTGTAGGGGGTGAGCAGTTCTTC; cdr3_aa: CAWSVGGEQFF
cdr3_length: 12; d_call: .; v_call: TRBV24-1; clone_size: .; j_call: TRBJ1-2; cdr3_nt: TGTGCCACCAGTACAGGTACGGGTGGCTACACCTTC; cdr3_aa: CATSTGTGGYTF
cdr3_length: 16; d_call: .; v_call: TRBV4-3; clone_size: medium-sized; j_call: TRBJ1-6; cdr3_nt: TGCGCCAGCAGCCAAGATTCAGGGTTCGGGTCGTCACCCCTCCACTTT; cdr3_aa: CASSQDSGFGSSPLHF
cdr3_length: 14; d_call: TRBD1; v_call: TRBV11-1; clone_size: few; j_call: TRBJ2-5; cdr3_nt: TGTGCCAGCAGCGACGGACAGGGACAAGAGACCCAGTACTTC; cdr3_aa: CASSDGQGQETQYF
cdr3_length: 14; d_call: .; v_call: TRBV5-1; clone_size: .; j_call: TRBJ2-3; cdr3_nt: TGCGCCAGCAGCTTACAGGGTTTGGCAGATACGCAGTATTTT; cdr3_aa: CASSLQGLADTQYF
cdr3_length: 16; d_call: TRBD2; v_call: TRBV3-1/TRBV3-2; clone_size: .; j_call: TRBJ2-5; cdr3_nt: TGTGCCAGCAGAATCGGGGTCAGCGGGGGGGGTGAGACCCAGTACTTC; cdr3_aa: CASRIGVSGGGETQYF